The entry that follows covers one TCR beta chain sequence. As yet, its antigen is unknown. The CDR3 has 13 residues. Trimming removed 1 base from V and 10 bases from J; junction bases left unmatched: 2. Germline V gene data show CDR1 as SGHAT and CDR2 as FQNNGV. This specimen comes from a study of shared clonotypes between healthy human individuals. Turning to the study itself: Donors had three CD4 naive, three CD4 memory, two CD8 naive and one CD8 memory plate apiece.

Per sorted-subset replicate PCR, input was approximately 180 ng DNA, representing tens of thousands of T cell genomes. Sequenced by immunoSEQ multiplex PCR; TCRdb stores in-frame clones only, minus some. The sample carries fewer than 3 million clones, about nine tenths recorded once. Notes on the study in general: Incompleteness in sorted-subset sequencing, despite large depth, was shown by rarefaction. Naive subsets generally exceeded memory subsets in estimated richness.

The rearrangement uses TRBV11-2 and TRBJ1-1, with 11 bases matching TRBD1. Sequencing used naive CD4+ T cells from PBMCs. Sample subset: CD45RA+ positively selected. The source of this sequence is a man younger than 30 in good health. Some clones in this sample may be carry-over from other donors' samples. CDR3 sequence (DNA): TGTGCCAGCAGCTTAGTAGGACAGGGGGCAGCTTTCTTT. It yields the protein CASSLVGQGAAFF.